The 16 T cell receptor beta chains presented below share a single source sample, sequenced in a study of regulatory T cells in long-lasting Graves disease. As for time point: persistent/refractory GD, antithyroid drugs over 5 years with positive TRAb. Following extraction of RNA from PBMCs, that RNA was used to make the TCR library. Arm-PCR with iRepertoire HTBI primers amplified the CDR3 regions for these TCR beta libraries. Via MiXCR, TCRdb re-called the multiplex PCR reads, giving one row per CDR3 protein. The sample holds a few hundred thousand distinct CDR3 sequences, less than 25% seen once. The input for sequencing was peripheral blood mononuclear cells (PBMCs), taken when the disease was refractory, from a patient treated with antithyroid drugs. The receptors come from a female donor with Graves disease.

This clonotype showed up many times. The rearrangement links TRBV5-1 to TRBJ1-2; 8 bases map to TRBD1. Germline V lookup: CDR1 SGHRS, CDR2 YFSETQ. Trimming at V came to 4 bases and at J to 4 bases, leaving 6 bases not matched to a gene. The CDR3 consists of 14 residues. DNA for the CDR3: TGCGCCAGCAGCACCGGGGACAGGACCTATGGCTACACCTTC. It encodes CASSTGDRTYGYTF.

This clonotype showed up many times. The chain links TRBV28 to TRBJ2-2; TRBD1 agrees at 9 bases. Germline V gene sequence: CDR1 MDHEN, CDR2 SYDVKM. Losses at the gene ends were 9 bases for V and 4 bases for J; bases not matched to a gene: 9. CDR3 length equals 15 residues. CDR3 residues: CASFRDRVPTGELFF. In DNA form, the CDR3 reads TGTGCCAGTTTCCGGGACAGGGTTCCCACCGGGGAGCTGTTTTTT.

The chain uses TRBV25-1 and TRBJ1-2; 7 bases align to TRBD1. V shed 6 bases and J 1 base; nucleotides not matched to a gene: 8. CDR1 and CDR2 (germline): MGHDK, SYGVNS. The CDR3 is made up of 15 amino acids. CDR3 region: CASRAGTANNYGYTF. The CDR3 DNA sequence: TGTGCCAGCAGGGCCGGGACAGCCAATAACTATGGCTACACCTTC.

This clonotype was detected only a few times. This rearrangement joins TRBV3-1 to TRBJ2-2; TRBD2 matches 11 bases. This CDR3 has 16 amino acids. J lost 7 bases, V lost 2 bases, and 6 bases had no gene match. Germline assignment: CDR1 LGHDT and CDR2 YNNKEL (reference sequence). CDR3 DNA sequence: TGTGCCAGCAGCCAACTAGCGGGAGGCCACGGCGGGGAGCTGTTTTTT. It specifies CASSQLAGGHGGELFF.

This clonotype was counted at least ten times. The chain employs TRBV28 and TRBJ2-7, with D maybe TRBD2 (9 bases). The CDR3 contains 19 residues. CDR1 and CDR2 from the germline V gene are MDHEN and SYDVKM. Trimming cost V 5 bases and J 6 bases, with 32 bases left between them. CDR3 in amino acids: CASSPYRDRRGGRASEQYF. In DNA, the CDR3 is TGTGCCAGCAGTCCGTACAGGGACAGGCGAGGCGGGAGGGCGAGCGAGCAGTACTTC.

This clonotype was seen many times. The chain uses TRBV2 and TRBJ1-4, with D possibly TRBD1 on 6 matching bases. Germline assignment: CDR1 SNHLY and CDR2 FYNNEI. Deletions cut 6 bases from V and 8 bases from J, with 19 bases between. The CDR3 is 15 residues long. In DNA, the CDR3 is TGTGCCAGCAGGCAGCTACAGACAGGAGGGGAAAAACTGTTTTTT. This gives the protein CASRQLQTGGEKLFF. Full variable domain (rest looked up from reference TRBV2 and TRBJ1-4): EPEVTQTPSHQVTQMGQEVILRCVPISNHLYFYWYRQILGQKVEFLVSFYNNEISEKSEIFDDQFSVERPDGSNFTLKIRSTKLEDSAMYFCASRQLQTGGEKLFFGSGTQLSVL.

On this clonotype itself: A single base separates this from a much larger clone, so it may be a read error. The CDR3 DNA follows: TGTGCCATCAGTGATCGTGGGTCCGAGCAGTACTTC. Encoded protein: CAISDRGSEQYF. The chain recombines TRBV10-3 with TRBJ2-7; no clear D. Germline loops: CDR1 ENHRY, CDR2 SYGVKD. The V end was cut by 3 bases, the J end by 6 bases, with 9 bases between. The CDR3 has 12 amino acids.

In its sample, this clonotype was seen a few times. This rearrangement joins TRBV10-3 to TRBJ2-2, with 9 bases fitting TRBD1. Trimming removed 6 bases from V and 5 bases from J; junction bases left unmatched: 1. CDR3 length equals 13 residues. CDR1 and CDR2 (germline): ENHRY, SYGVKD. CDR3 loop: CAIRDRGTGELFF. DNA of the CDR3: TGTGCCATCAGGGACAGGGGTACCGGGGAGCTGTTTTTT.

The CDR3 protein is CASSDHPAGGVHEQFF. The CDR3 nucleotides are TGTGCCAGCAGTGACCACCCAGCGGGAGGGGTCCATGAGCAGTTCTTC. The chain employs TRBV2 and TRBJ2-1; 10 bases map to TRBD2. The V gene's germline CDR1 is SNHLY and CDR2 FYNNEI. The V and J ends lost 3 bases and 8 bases, in that order; junction bases with no gene match: 10. The CDR3 is 16 amino acids.

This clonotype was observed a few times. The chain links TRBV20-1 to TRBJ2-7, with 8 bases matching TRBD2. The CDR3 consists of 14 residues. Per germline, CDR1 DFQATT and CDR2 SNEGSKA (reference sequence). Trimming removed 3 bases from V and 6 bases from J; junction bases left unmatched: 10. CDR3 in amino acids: CSARGAGGGGEQYF. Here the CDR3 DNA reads TGCAGTGCTAGGGGGGCGGGAGGAGGAGGCGAGCAGTACTTC.

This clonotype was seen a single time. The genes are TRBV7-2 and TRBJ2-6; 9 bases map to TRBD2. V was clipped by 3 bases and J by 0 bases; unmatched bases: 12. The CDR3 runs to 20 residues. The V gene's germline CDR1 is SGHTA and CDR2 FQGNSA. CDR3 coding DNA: TGTGCCAGCAGCTTTATAGCGGGAGTTGGCGTCGGCTCTGGGGCCAACGTCCTGACTTTC. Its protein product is CASSFIAGVGVGSGANVLTF.

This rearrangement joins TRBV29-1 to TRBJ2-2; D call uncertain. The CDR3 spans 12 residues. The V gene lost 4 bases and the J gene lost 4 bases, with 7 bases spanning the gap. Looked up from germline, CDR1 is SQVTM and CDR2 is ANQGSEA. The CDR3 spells CSVGHTTGELFF. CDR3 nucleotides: TGCAGCGTTGGACATACCACCGGGGAGCTGTTTTTT.

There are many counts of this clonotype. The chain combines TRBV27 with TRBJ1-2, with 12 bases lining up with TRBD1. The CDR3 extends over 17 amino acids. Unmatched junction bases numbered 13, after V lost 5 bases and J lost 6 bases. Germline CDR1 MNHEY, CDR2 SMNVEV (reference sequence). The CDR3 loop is CASSLGTGGVEHNGYTF. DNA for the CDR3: TGTGCCAGCAGTCTCGGGACAGGGGGCGTGGAGCACAATGGCTACACCTTC.

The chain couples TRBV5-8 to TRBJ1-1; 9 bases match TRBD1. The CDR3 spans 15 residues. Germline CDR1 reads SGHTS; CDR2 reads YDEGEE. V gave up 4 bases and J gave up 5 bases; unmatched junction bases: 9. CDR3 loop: CASSLYRGLITEAFF. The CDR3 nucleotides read TGTGCCAGCAGCCTGTACAGGGGGCTGATTACTGAAGCTTTCTTT.

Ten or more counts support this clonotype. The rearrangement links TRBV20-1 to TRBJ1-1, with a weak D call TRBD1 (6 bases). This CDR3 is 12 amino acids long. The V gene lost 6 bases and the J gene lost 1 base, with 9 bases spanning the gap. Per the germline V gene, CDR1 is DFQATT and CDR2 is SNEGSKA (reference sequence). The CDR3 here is CSARTANTEAFF. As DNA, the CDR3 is TGCAGTGCCAGGACAGCGAACACTGAAGCTTTCTTT.

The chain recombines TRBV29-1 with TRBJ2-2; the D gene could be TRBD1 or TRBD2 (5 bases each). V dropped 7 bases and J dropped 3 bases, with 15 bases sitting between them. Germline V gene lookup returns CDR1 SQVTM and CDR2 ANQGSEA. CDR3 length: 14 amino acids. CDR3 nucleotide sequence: TGCAGCGGCCGACGGGGACCAGACACCGGGGAGCTGTTTTTT. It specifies CSGRRGPDTGELFF.